This T cell receptor (beta chain) was sequenced during a study of shared clonotypes between healthy human individuals. Repertoires were generated with immunoSEQ multiplex PCR, while TCRdb's copy carries only in-frame clones and drops some. The table records 850,000 to 1,200,000 clones, about 75% of them present only once. CDR1 MDHEN and CDR2 SYDVKM come from the germline V gene. This CDR3 has 15 amino acids. The V end was cut by 1 base, the J end by 1 base, with 10 bases between. This clone was seen only a few times. The chain is built from TRBV28 and TRBJ1-1; no definite D call. The sequenced material came from memory CD4+ T cells sorted from blood. The subset here: CD45RA-negative fraction. This TCR was recovered from a man aged 18 to 35 in good health. CDR3 loop: CASSLFPFGNTEAFF. CDR3 in DNA: TGTGCCAGCAGTTTATTCCCTTTCGGGAACACTGAAGCTTTCTTT.